The clone carrying this T cell receptor beta chain was recorded only once. The data stem from a study of cytomegalovirus exposure and HLA in healthy donors. Germline loops: CDR1 MNHEY, CDR2 SMNVEV (reference sequence). This CDR3 is 12 amino acids long. Trimming took 5 bases from V and 6 from J, leaving 10 bases between them. The PCR ran on 60 Vbeta and 13 Jbeta primers. TCRdb's copy holds only in-frame clones and misses some; the assay was immunoSEQ multiplex PCR. The sample holds about 180,000 clones; just under 80% are singletons and the top ten take 1%. Sequencing was carried out using PBMCs. The chain recombines TRBV27 with TRBJ1-1; D gene uncertain. This clonotype was obtained from a woman between 45 and 60 years old in good health and CMV-seropositive. In DNA form, the CDR3 reads TGTGCCAGCAGTGGCCGGAGGGCTGAAGCTTTCTTT. This encodes CASSGRRAEAFF.